This T cell receptor (beta chain) appears in the sequencing data of a study of cytomegalovirus exposure and HLA in healthy donors. V was clipped by 2 bases and J by 0 bases, with 7 bases between them. The germline V gene has CDR1 MNHEY and CDR2 SVGAGI. The length of the CDR3 is 14 residues. The study's findings and limits: Rare TCR sequences predominated, though certain public TCRs were found in many donors.

The PCR contained 60 Vbeta and 13 Jbeta primers. Assay used: immunoSEQ multiplex PCR; TCRdb lists only in-frame clones, some missing. The repertoire table contains around 33,000 clones. On this clone: No antigen is known for it.

The origin of this receptor is a man between 40 and 49 years old in good health and CMV-seronegative. The specimen sequenced was PBMCs. The gene calls are TRBV6-5 and TRBJ1-1, with D possibly matching TRBD1 (5 bases). CDR3 sequence: CASSYGGVNTEAFF. The CDR3 region has the DNA TGTGCCAGCAGTTACGGAGGGGTGAACACTGAAGCTTTCTTT.